This entry lists 10 T cell receptor beta chains sequenced from one sample in a study of shared clonotypes between healthy human individuals. Selected positively for CCR7 and CD45RO-negative, naive CD8 cells excluded terminally differentiated effector memory CD45RA+ cells. The protocol was immunoSEQ multiplex PCR, while the TCRdb copy is restricted to in-frame clones and leaves out a portion. The sample holds roughly 2,000,000 clones, around 93% seen once. The sequencing sample was made of naive CD8+ T cells from PBMCs. These receptors originate from a man between 18 and 29 years old in good health. Some clones in this sample may be carry-over from other donors' samples.

The rearrangement joins TRBV5-4 to TRBJ1-2; D is possibly TRBD1 (6 bases). Germline-derived CDR1 and CDR2 are SGHNT and YYREEE (reference sequence). V dropped 4 bases and J dropped 8 bases, with 30 bases sitting between them. The CDR3 is 18 residues long. This CDR3 reads CASSPHVRGAPVSEGYTF. In DNA, the CDR3 is TGTGCCAGCAGCCCCCACGTGAGGGGGGCACCGGTATCCGAGGGCTACACCTTC. Full variable domain (rest looked up from reference TRBV5-4 and TRBJ1-2): ETGVTQSPTHLIKTRGQQVTLRCSSQSGHNTVSWYQQALGQGPQFIFQYYREEENGRGNFPPRFSGLQFPNYSSELNVNALELDDSALYLCASSPHVRGAPVSEGYTFGSGTRLTVV.

In its sample, this clone was seen once. The V call is TRBV29-1, the J call TRBJ2-5; D gene uncertain. Germline V CDR1 and CDR2: SQVTM, ANQGSEA. There are 12 residues in the CDR3. Trimming cost V 5 bases and J 4 bases, with 11 bases left between them. CDR3 coding DNA: TGCAGCGTTTGGGTCGATGGAGAGACCCAGTACTTC. The encoded protein is CSVWVDGETQYF.

The CDR3, as DNA: TGTGCCAGCAGCTACGGGACTAGCGGAAGCGAGCAGTACTTC. Protein: CASSYGTSGSEQYF. The chain links TRBV5-4 to TRBJ2-7; 11 nucleotides agree with TRBD2. With 3 bases clipped from V and 6 bases from J, the junction kept 5 bases outside the gene matches. CDR3 length: 14 amino acids. Germline CDR1 is SGHNT and CDR2 is YYREEE (reference sequence).

The genes are TRBV19 and TRBJ1-1; D remains unclear. Trimming shortened V by 5 bases and J by 5 bases, and 12 bases separated the two germline ends. CDR1 and CDR2 (germline): LNHDA, SQIVND (reference sequence). This CDR3 is built from 13 residues. CDR3 amino acids: CASSSGTATEAFF. The CDR3 DNA reads as TGTGCCAGTAGTTCCGGCACCGCGACTGAAGCTTTCTTT.

The chain is built from TRBV5-1 and TRBJ1-1, with unresolved D. This CDR3 contains 13 residues. V lost 5 bases and J lost 4, with 12 bases in between. The germline gives CDR1 SGHRS, CDR2 YFSETQ. Here the CDR3 DNA reads TGCGCCAGCAGGGAGGCTCTGGGCACTGAAGCTTTCTTT. This sequence encodes CASREALGTEAFF.

This clone was observed a few times. This chain connects TRBV27 to TRBJ2-7; TRBD2 might be the D (5 bases). This CDR3 has 13 residues. CDR1 is MNHEY, CDR2 SMNVEV, per germline (reference sequence). The V end was cut by 5 bases, the J end by 3 bases, with 11 bases between. The CDR3 region has the DNA TGTGCCAGCAGTCACGGACTCCACTACGAGCAGTACTTC. It translates to CASSHGLHYEQYF.

The J gene is TRBJ2-5, the V gene TRBV25-1, with a possible D match to TRBD2 (6 bases). The CDR3 covers 17 residues. V dropped 6 bases and J dropped 5 bases, with 25 bases sitting between them. Looked up from germline, CDR1 is MGHDK and CDR2 is SYGVNS. DNA of the CDR3: TGTGCCAGCAGCGAAATTCCTGACCTGGAGGGATGGGAGACCCAGTACTTC. Its translation is CASSEIPDLEGWETQYF.

CDR3 protein: CASSSGMGYTF. The CDR3 DNA sequence: TGTGCCAGCAGCTCCGGTATGGGGTACACCTTC. The chain uses TRBV13 and TRBJ1-2; no firm D call. V lost 4 bases to trimming and J lost 11 bases, with 11 bases between them. Germline CDR1 PRHDT, CDR2 FYEKMQ (reference sequence). This CDR3 has 11 amino acids.

The J gene is TRBJ1-1, the V gene TRBV28; the D is unclear. The germline gives CDR1 MDHEN, CDR2 SYDVKM. Trimming took 3 bases from V and 0 from J, leaving 11 bases between them. The CDR3 length is 15 residues. CDR3 amino acids: CASSLRTPVNTEAFF. In DNA, the CDR3 is TGTGCCAGCAGTTTGCGTACACCCGTGAACACTGAAGCTTTCTTT. The full variable domain, its missing parts supplied by reference TRBV28 and TRBJ1-1, is DVKVTQSSRYLVKRTGEKVFLECVQDMDHENMFWYRQDPGLGLRLIYFSYDVKMKEKGDIPEGYSVSREKKERFSLILESASTNQTSMYLCASSLRTPVNTEAFFGQGTRLTVV.

The CDR3 loop reads CASSYSTGIGELFF. CDR3 nucleotide sequence: TGTGCCAGCAGTTACTCGACGGGGATCGGGGAGCTGTTTTTT. The rearrangement joins TRBV6-5 to TRBJ2-2, with D maybe TRBD2 (5 bases). The germline V and J ends were trimmed by 0 bases and 7 bases, with 9 bases remaining between them. Germline V gene sequence: CDR1 MNHEY, CDR2 SVGAGI. The length of the CDR3 is 14 residues.